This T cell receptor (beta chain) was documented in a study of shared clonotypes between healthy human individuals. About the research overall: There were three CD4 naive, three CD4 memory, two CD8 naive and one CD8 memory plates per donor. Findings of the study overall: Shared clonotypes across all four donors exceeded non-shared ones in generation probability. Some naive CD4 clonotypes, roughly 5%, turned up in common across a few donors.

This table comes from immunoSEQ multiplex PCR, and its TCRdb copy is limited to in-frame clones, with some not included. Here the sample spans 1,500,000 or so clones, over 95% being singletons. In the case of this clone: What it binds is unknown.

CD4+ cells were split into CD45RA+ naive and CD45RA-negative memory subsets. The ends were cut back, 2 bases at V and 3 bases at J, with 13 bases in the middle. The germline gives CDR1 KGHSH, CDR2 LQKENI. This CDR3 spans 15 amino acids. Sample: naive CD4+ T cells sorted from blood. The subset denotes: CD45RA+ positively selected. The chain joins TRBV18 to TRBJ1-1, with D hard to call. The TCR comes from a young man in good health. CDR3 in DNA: TGTGCCAGCTCACCAATCGAGGGTAGGGACACTGAAGCTTTCTTT. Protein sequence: CASSPIEGRDTEAFF.